A single sample gave rise to the 32 T cell receptor beta chains below, sequenced in a study of graft-versus-host responses after intestinal transplantation. The method was immunoSEQ multiplex PCR; TCRdb's version includes in-frame clones alone and lacks a portion of them. This table holds approximately 9,400 clones, roughly 88% found once. The sample consisted of PBMCs, taken more than 230 days after intestinal transplant. These receptors were taken from a human patient who received an intestinal transplant, so some T cells may come from the graft donor.

V and J are TRBV14 and TRBJ2-5; D may match TRBD1 or TRBD2 (5 bases each). CDR1 is SGHDN, CDR2 FVKESK, per germline. V shed 4 bases and J shed 0 bases, with 15 bases lying between them. This CDR3 comprises 16 residues. The CDR3 nucleotides are TGTGCCAGCAGCCCCATTGGGACCAAGTACCAAGAGACCCAGTACTTC. It translates to CASSPIGTKYQETQYF. Drawing the rest from reference TRBV14 and TRBJ2-5, the complete variable domain is EAGVTQFPSHSVIEKGQTVTLRCDPISGHDNLYWYRRVMGKEIKFLLHFVKESKQDESGMPNNRFLAERTGGTYSTLKVQPAELEDSGVYFCASSPIGTKYQETQYFGPGTRLLVL.

V gene TRBV6-6 combines with J gene TRBJ2-7, with D unclear. V was shortened by 5 bases and J by 2 bases, with 4 bases between the two germline ends. The CDR3 contains 11 residues. CDR1 is MNHNY and CDR2 is SVGAGI in the germline V gene (reference sequence). CDR3 DNA sequence: TGTGCCAGCAGTGACACCTACGAGCAGTACTTC. This translates into CASSDTYEQYF.

The chain couples TRBV27 to TRBJ1-4; TRBD1 is a possible D gene (6 bases). The V and J ends lost 7 bases and 7 bases respectively, with 22 bases between them. This CDR3 is 16 amino acids long. Germline V lookup: CDR1 MNHEY, CDR2 SMNVEV (reference sequence). The CDR3 loop reads CASTSQFRGLGEKLFF. In DNA, the CDR3 is TGTGCCAGCACCTCTCAGTTCCGGGGGCTCGGTGAAAAACTGTTTTTT.

With respect to this clone: Other DNA variants within this sample encode the same CDR3. The chain carries TRBV27 and TRBJ2-3, with 15 bases aligning to TRBD2. CDR3 size: 20 residues. Germline V gene lookup returns CDR1 MNHEY and CDR2 SMNVEV (reference sequence). With 5 bases clipped from V and 5 bases from J, the junction kept 17 bases outside the gene matches. CDR3: CASSPPGRTSGRAGGDTQYF. CDR3 DNA: TGTGCCAGCAGTCCCCCCGGGCGGACTAGCGGGAGGGCCGGGGGAGATACGCAGTATTTT.

The rearrangement uses TRBV13 and TRBJ2-3, with D perhaps matching TRBD2 (7 bases). Germline-derived CDR1 and CDR2 are PRHDT and FYEKMQ (reference sequence). Trimming took 2 bases from V and 0 from J, leaving 21 bases between them. This CDR3 spans 19 amino acids. As DNA, the CDR3 is TGTGCCAGCAGCTTATATATGGAGGGGGGACTAATAAGCACAGATACGCAGTATTTT. It is translated as CASSLYMEGGLISTDTQYF.

The chain joins TRBV7-8 to TRBJ2-7; maybe TRBD2 (6 bases). Germline-derived CDR1 and CDR2 are SGHVS and FQNEAQ. This CDR3 is built from 15 residues. V gave up 6 bases and J gave up 0 bases, with 15 bases separating them. The DNA of the CDR3 is TGTGCCAGCAGTTCGACTACGGGACTCTCCTACGAGCAGTACTTC. Translating it yields CASSSTTGLSYEQYF.

V usage is TRBV30 and J usage is TRBJ2-1; tentative D call: TRBD2 (7 bases). The germline gives CDR1 GTSNPN, CDR2 SVGIG (reference sequence). The length of the CDR3 is 13 residues. The V end was cut by 6 bases, the J end by 1 base, with 10 bases between. CDR3 loop: CACGRGSYNEQFF. CDR3 nucleotides: TGTGCCTGTGGGAGGGGGTCCTACAATGAGCAGTTCTTC.

This chain connects TRBV27 to TRBJ1-2; 8 positions match TRBD1. The trim removed 8 bases at V and 1 base at J, leaving 9 bases unmatched. Germline V gene sequence: CDR1 MNHEY, CDR2 SMNVEV (reference sequence). The CDR3 covers 15 residues. CDR3 in DNA: TGTGCCAGCTGGAGGACAGGGTGGGATAACTATGGCTACACCTTC. Translating it yields CASWRTGWDNYGYTF.

This rearrangement joins TRBV21-1 to TRBJ2-7; the table's TRBD2 call for D was not verified on the DNA. TRBV21-1 is annotated as a pseudogene. This CDR3 is 14 amino acids long. The CDR3 region is CASSKCRSSYEQYF. The CDR3 DNA is TGTGCCAGCAGCAAATGTCGGAGCTCCTACGAGCAGTACTTC.

As DNA, the CDR3 is TGTGCCAGCACCTTCCCCGGGACAGCGTATAGGGGCTACACCTTC. It yields the protein CASTFPGTAYRGYTF. This sequence joins TRBV28 and TRBJ1-2; 7 bases map to TRBD1. Trimming cost V 7 bases and J 8 bases; bases outside gene matches: 16. The CDR3 contains 15 residues. Germline CDR1 and CDR2: MDHEN and SYDVKM.

The DNA for the CDR3 is TGTGCCAGCAGCTTGGGCGCGGGGCAGGAGCAAGCTTTCTTT. Its translation is CASSLGAGQEQAFF. The V gene is TRBV7-9, the J gene TRBJ1-1; D perhaps matches TRBD1 (5 bases). Germline CDR1 reads SEHNR; CDR2 reads FQNEAQ (reference sequence). The CDR3 consists of 14 residues. The V end lost 3 bases, the J end lost 9 bases, and 17 bases lay between the germline ends.

This chain connects TRBV27 to TRBJ2-1; TRBD2 matches 7 bases. CDR1 and CDR2 from the germline V gene are MNHEY and SMNVEV (reference sequence). The trim removed 4 bases at V and 1 base at J, leaving 1 base unmatched. CDR3 length equals 14 residues. CDR3 loop: CASSSGLSYNEQFF. CDR3 bases: TGTGCCAGCAGTTCGGGACTATCCTACAATGAGCAGTTCTTC.

V is TRBV5-4 and J is TRBJ1-2; D is possibly TRBD1 (6 bases). Per the germline V gene, CDR1 is SGHNT and CDR2 is YYREEE (reference sequence). V dropped 4 bases and J dropped 6 bases, with 16 bases sitting between them. CDR3 size: 14 residues. The CDR3 DNA follows: TGTGCCAGCAGCGCCGCACAGGGATGGAATGGCTACACCTTC. Its translation: CASSAAQGWNGYTF.

This chain links TRBV6-9 with TRBJ2-2, with D maybe TRBD2 (6 bases). The CDR3 spans 13 residues. Germline-derived CDR1 and CDR2 are MNHGY and SVAAGI. V was cut by 8 bases and J by 3 bases, with 10 bases left in between. This chain's CDR3 is CASSTRDTGELFF. The CDR3, as DNA: TGTGCCAGCTCGACTAGGGACACCGGGGAGCTGTTTTTT.

This clone was seen more than once but under ten times. This chain uses TRBV5-1 with TRBJ2-7, with D maybe TRBD2 (5 bases). The length of the CDR3 is 15 residues. Trimming removed 4 bases at V and 6 bases at J, with 20 bases between. The germline gives CDR1 SGHRS, CDR2 YFSETQ. CDR3 in amino acids: CASSPLGRTHLEQYF. The CDR3 region has the DNA TGCGCCAGCAGCCCCTTGGGCCGGACTCACCTCGAGCAGTACTTC.

This clone was counted a single time. The rearrangement links TRBV5-5 to TRBJ1-3; 7 bases agree with TRBD1. V gave up 2 bases and J gave up 3 bases; unmatched junction bases: 5. This CDR3 is built from 15 residues. CDR1 and CDR2 from the germline V gene are SGHKS and YYEKEE (reference sequence). This CDR3 reads CASSFGRGLGNTIYF. CDR3 sequence (DNA): TGTGCCAGCAGCTTCGGTAGGGGGCTTGGAAACACCATATATTTT.

On this clone itself: The germline gene is not matched at one end of the junction; a read error may be the cause. The J gene is TRBJ2-5, the V gene TRBV5-1; a weak D match, TRBD1 (6 bases). The CDR3 length is 14 residues. The germline V gene has CDR1 SGHRS and CDR2 YFSETQ. CDR3 sequence reads: CASSLQGIQEAQYF. The CDR3 DNA follows: TGCGCCAGCAGCTTGCAGGGGATACAAGAGGCCCAGTACTTC.

J is TRBJ2-7 and V is TRBV28; the D call may be TRBD1 or TRBD2 (6 bases each). Per germline, CDR1 MDHEN and CDR2 SYDVKM. The V end lost 5 bases, the J end lost 3 bases, and 14 bases lay between the germline ends. The CDR3 sequence is 14 residues long. This CDR3 is CASSGAGQRYEQYF. The CDR3 region has the DNA TGTGCCAGCAGTGGCGCGGGACAACGCTACGAGCAGTACTTC.

This sequence joins TRBV2 and TRBJ1-1, with D possibly TRBD1 on 6 matching bases. V lost 6 bases, J lost 3 bases, and 11 bases lay in between. The CDR3 is made up of 13 amino acids. Germline CDR1 reads SNHLY; CDR2 reads FYNNEI. Here the CDR3 DNA reads TGTGCCAGCAGACGACAGGACTACACTGAAGCTTTCTTT. It is translated as CASRRQDYTEAFF.

This chain joins TRBV4-2 and TRBJ2-7; D call uncertain. The CDR3 is 14 residues long. Per the germline V gene, CDR1 is LGHNA and CDR2 is YNFKEQ. Trimming cost V 0 bases and J 1 base, with 7 bases left between them. The CDR3 nucleotides read TGTGCCAGCAGCCAAGATACGGAATCCTACGAGCAGTACTTC. Amino acids: CASSQDTESYEQYF.

The gene calls are TRBV11-2 and TRBJ2-7; 8 nucleotides agree with TRBD2. Germline lookup yields CDR1 SGHAT and CDR2 FQNNGV. V lost 1 base to trimming and J lost 4 bases; unmatched junction nucleotides: 3. This CDR3 region has 14 residues. The CDR3 region is CASSLAGGVYEQYF. The CDR3 DNA sequence: TGTGCCAGCAGCTTAGCGGGAGGGGTTTACGAGCAGTACTTC.

The chain has TRBV9 and TRBJ2-1; D remains unclear. This CDR3 comprises 13 residues. Trimming shortened V by 4 bases and J by 7 bases, and 12 bases separated the two germline ends. Germline assignment: CDR1 SGDLS and CDR2 YYNGEE. The CDR3: CASSPNVGNEQFF. CDR3 nucleotides: TGTGCCAGCAGCCCCAACGTGGGGAATGAGCAGTTCTTC.

The V gene is TRBV5-1, the J gene TRBJ2-5, with a possible D match to TRBD1 (6 bases). Germline CDR1 is SGHRS and CDR2 is YFSETQ. Trimming removed 1 base from V and 6 bases from J, with 16 bases in between. CDR3 length: 15 residues. DNA for the CDR3: TGCGCCAGCAGCTTGCCCGAGGGGGTGCGAAAGACCCAGTACTTC. This gives the protein CASSLPEGVRKTQYF.

The rearrangement links TRBV10-3 to TRBJ2-7; 7 bases map to TRBD1. Germline CDR1 ENHRY, CDR2 SYGVKD. V shed 11 bases, J shed 0 bases, and the junction held 10 bases outside the gene matches. This CDR3 is built from 14 residues. This CDR3 reads CAAHGTEYSYEQYF. The CDR3 nucleotides read TGTGCCGCCCATGGGACAGAGTACTCCTACGAGCAGTACTTC.

CDR3 coding DNA: TGTGCCAGCAGCAAAGTTCATAATGCACGGCGGCAGGTTAGTCCCCAAAGCACAGATACGCAGTATTTT. Residues: CASSKVHNARRQVSPQSTDTQYF. V and J are TRBV21-1 and TRBJ2-3. TRBV21-1 is recorded as a pseudogene. CDR3 size: 23 residues.

The chain uses TRBV10-1 and TRBJ1-5; 10 bases match TRBD1. The CDR3 is 14 residues long. The trim removed 8 bases at V and 5 bases at J, leaving 6 bases unmatched. Germline values: CDR1 WNHNN, CDR2 SYGVQD (reference sequence). This chain's CDR3 is CASPRDRGHQPQHF. CDR3 coding DNA: TGCGCCAGCCCTAGAGACAGGGGGCATCAGCCCCAGCATTTT.

The gene calls are TRBV7-6 and TRBJ2-1, with unresolved D. Germline CDR1 is SGHVS and CDR2 is FNYEAQ. The CDR3 extends over 15 amino acids. The V gene lost 2 bases and the J gene lost 8 bases, with 16 bases spanning the gap. The CDR3: CASSLTERLRDEQFF. The CDR3 DNA follows: TGTGCCAGCAGCTTAACCGAGAGGCTAAGAGATGAGCAGTTCTTC.

The chain is built from TRBV7-6 and TRBJ2-1; D is uncertain. The CDR3 has 14 residues. Germline lookup yields CDR1 SGHVS and CDR2 FNYEAQ. V was pared by 4 bases and J by 6 bases, with 13 bases between. CDR3 nucleotides: TGTGCCAGCAGCTACATCAGCCGCAGCAATGAGCAGTTCTTC. As protein: CASSYISRSNEQFF.

This clone was recorded only once. The rearrangement links TRBV6-4 to TRBJ2-1; TRBD2 agrees at 8 bases. Germline values: CDR1 MRHNA, CDR2 SNTAGT. The V gene end was trimmed by 0 bases and the J gene end by 5 bases; junction bases not matched to a gene: 3. This CDR3 spans 15 amino acids. In nucleotides, the CDR3 is TGTGCCAGCAGTGACTCGGCTAGCGGGCACAATGAGCAGTTCTTC. It yields the protein CASSDSASGHNEQFF.

The chain employs TRBV9 and TRBJ2-7; 7 nucleotides agree with TRBD2. The CDR3 consists of 17 residues. Trimming at V came to 2 bases and at J to 2 bases, leaving 13 bases not matched to a gene. Germline V gives CDR1 SGDLS, CDR2 YYNGEE. CDR3 sequence reads: CASSVGQTSANPYEQYF. As DNA, the CDR3 is TGTGCCAGCAGCGTCGGCCAAACTAGCGCAAATCCCTACGAGCAGTACTTC.

V and J are TRBV9 and TRBJ2-7; the match to TRBD2 covers 11 bases. The CDR3 sequence is 15 residues long. CDR1 and CDR2 from the germline V gene are SGDLS and YYNGEE. J was trimmed by 0 bases and V by 5 bases; bases with no gene match: 4. This CDR3 reads CASSPTSGSSYEQYF. CDR3 DNA: TGTGCCAGCAGTCCTACTAGCGGGAGCTCCTACGAGCAGTACTTC.

This clone is a singleton in its sample. The chain has TRBV6-1 and TRBJ2-6; D ambiguous. V lost 2 bases and J lost 1, with 3 bases in between. Germline-derived CDR1 and CDR2 are MNHNS and SASEGT. This CDR3 is built from 14 residues. The CDR3 bases are TGTGCCAGCAGTGAACGTTCTGGGGCCAACGTCCTGACTTTC. Translated, it gives CASSERSGANVLTF.